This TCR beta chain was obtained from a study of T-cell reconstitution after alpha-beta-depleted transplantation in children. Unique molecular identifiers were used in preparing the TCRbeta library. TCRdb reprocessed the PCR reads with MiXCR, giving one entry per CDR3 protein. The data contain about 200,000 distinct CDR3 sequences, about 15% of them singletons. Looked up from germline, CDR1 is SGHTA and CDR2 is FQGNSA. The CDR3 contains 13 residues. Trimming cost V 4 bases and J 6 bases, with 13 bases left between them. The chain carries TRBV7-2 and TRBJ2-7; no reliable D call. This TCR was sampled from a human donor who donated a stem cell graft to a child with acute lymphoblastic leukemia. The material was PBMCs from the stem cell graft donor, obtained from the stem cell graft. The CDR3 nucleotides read TGTGCCAGCAGCTCAGTTGAGGTCACCGAGCAGTACTTC. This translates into CASSSVEVTEQYF.